This T cell receptor (beta chain) was identified in a study of T cell repertoires in cytomegalovirus infection. In its sample, this clonotype was seen a few times. The CDR3 is 12 residues long. With V trimmed by 2 bases and J by 8 bases, 0 bases remained unmatched. CDR1 is GTSNPN, CDR2 SVGIG, per germline (reference sequence). TCRdb passed the reads through MiXCR, listing each CDR3 protein once. Of about 740,000 distinct CDR3 sequences in the sample, 35% were seen once. Sequencing was carried out using PBMCs. The chain has TRBV30 and TRBJ1-6; the match to TRBD1 covers 7 bases. The TCR originated in a human donor in good health (CMV status not recorded). Some clones in this sample may be carry-over from other donors' samples. CDR3 sequence (DNA): TGTGCCTGGAGTCAGGGGGATTCACCCCTCCACTTT. Translated, it gives CAWSQGDSPLHF.